This entry lists 27 T cell receptor beta chains sequenced from one sample in a study of blood T cell repertoires in COVID-19. TCRdb keeps only in-frame clones here, not all; method: immunoSEQ multiplex PCR. The sample carries about 250,000 clones, 75% to 90% recorded once. Material for sequencing was peripheral blood. Every receptor here comes from a man aged 35 to 55 with acute or convalescent COVID-19.

CDR3 DNA: TGTGCCAGCAGTACTGGGACAGTTAATCAGCCCCAGCATTTT. Its protein product is CASSTGTVNQPQHF. This sequence joins TRBV6-6 and TRBJ1-5, with 7 bases lining up with TRBD1. This CDR3 spans 14 amino acids. Germline CDR1 and CDR2: MNHNY and SVGAGI (reference sequence). With 5 bases clipped from V and 4 bases from J, the junction kept 5 bases outside the gene matches.

This chain uses TRBV5-4 with TRBJ1-2; the D is unclear. Germline lookup yields CDR1 SGHNT and CDR2 YYREEE (reference sequence). V lost 1 base and J lost 6, with 7 bases in between. The CDR3 is 12 residues long. In nucleotides, the CDR3 is TGTGCCAGCAGCTTGCGAGGGAATGGCTACACCTTC. It is translated as CASSLRGNGYTF.

The chain recombines TRBV7-9 with TRBJ1-1; D uncertain. Germline V lookup: CDR1 SEHNR, CDR2 FQNEAQ (reference sequence). The CDR3 runs to 13 residues. V lost 0 bases, J lost 3 bases, and 5 bases lay in between. CDR3 bases: TGTGCCAGCAGCTTAGCGTCGGACACTGAAGCTTTCTTT. Protein product: CASSLASDTEAFF.

This clone was counted only a few times. The chain is built from TRBV29-1 and TRBJ2-5; weak D call: TRBD2 (5 bases). The length of the CDR3 is 13 residues. V dropped 8 bases and J dropped 5 bases, with 18 bases sitting between them. CDR1 and CDR2 (germline): SQVTM, ANQGSEA. CDR3 amino acids: CSQTVGLEETQYF. The CDR3 bases are TGCAGCCAAACAGTAGGACTGGAGGAGACCCAGTACTTC.

The rearrangement links TRBV6-9 to TRBJ1-4, with 7 bases lining up with TRBD1. Germline CDR1 is MNHGY and CDR2 is SVAAGI. The CDR3 contains 15 residues. After removal of 4 bases from V and 8 bases from J, the junction contained 10 bases not matched to a gene. CDR3 loop: CASSCRRGRGEKLFF. CDR3 bases: TGTGCCAGCAGTTGTCGCAGGGGGAGAGGGGAAAAACTGTTTTTT.

This chain uses TRBV3-1 (or the pseudogene TRBV3-2) with TRBJ1-5; 9 nucleotides align to TRBD1. V lost 1 base to trimming and J lost 5 bases; unmatched junction nucleotides: 3. This CDR3 region has 15 residues. CDR1 and CDR2 (germline): LGHDT, YNNKEL (reference sequence). CDR3 sequence (DNA): TGTGCCAGCAGCCAAGGAAGGACAGGGGATCAGCCCCAGCATTTT. It encodes CASSQGRTGDQPQHF.

The J gene is TRBJ2-6, the V gene TRBV13, with a weak D call TRBD1 (6 bases). The germline V gene encodes CDR1 PRHDT and CDR2 FYEKMQ (reference sequence). V was clipped by 3 bases and J by 0 bases, with 6 bases between them. CDR3 length: 15 amino acids. CDR3 coding DNA: TGTGCCAGCAGCTTGGACAGCTCTGGGGCCAACGTCCTGACTTTC. Its protein is CASSLDSSGANVLTF.

The chain combines TRBV27 with TRBJ2-1; TRBD1 agrees at 10 bases. V gave up 0 bases and J gave up 6 bases; unmatched junction bases: 8. Germline V CDR1 and CDR2: MNHEY, SMNVEV (reference sequence). The CDR3 consists of 17 residues. CDR3 DNA sequence: TGTGCCAGCAGTTTATCGACGGGGGACAGGGGTAGCAATGAGCAGTTCTTC. Protein: CASSLSTGDRGSNEQFF.

The genes are TRBV7-6 and TRBJ2-2; D may be TRBD2 (6 bases). V lost 1 base, J lost 6 bases, and 15 bases lay in between. The germline V gene encodes CDR1 SGHVS and CDR2 FNYEAQ. This CDR3 region has 16 residues. The CDR3 DNA follows: TGTGCCAGCAGCTTAGAAGGGACTTCCTGGCCCGGGGAGCTGTTTTTT. Translating gives CASSLEGTSWPGELFF.

The chain is built from TRBV30 and TRBJ2-5; TRBD2 is a possible D gene (6 bases). The V end was cut by 5 bases, the J end by 5 bases, with 15 bases between. Germline CDR1 GTSNPN, CDR2 SVGIG (reference sequence). The CDR3 is made up of 13 amino acids. This CDR3 reads CAWGSGDWETQYF. The DNA for the CDR3 is TGTGCCTGGGGGTCGGGGGATTGGGAGACCCAGTACTTC.

A few counts support this clone. The J gene is TRBJ2-7, the V gene TRBV7-9; D remains unclear. The germline CDR1 and CDR2 sequences are SEHNR and FQNEAQ (reference sequence). This CDR3 has 15 residues. V lost 5 bases and J lost 4, with 18 bases in between. The CDR3 here is CASSPYSPGRYEQYF. As DNA, the CDR3 is TGTGCCAGCAGCCCCTATAGTCCTGGGCGTTACGAGCAGTACTTC.

V usage is TRBV18 and J usage is TRBJ2-4; perhaps TRBD1 as D (7 bases). The CDR3 contains 21 residues. Trimming cost V 2 bases and J 9 bases, with 35 bases left between them. Germline CDR1 is KGHSH and CDR2 is LQKENI. The CDR3 here is CASSPDFYIGGQTLSSGIQYF. CDR3 nucleotide sequence: TGTGCCAGCTCACCAGATTTTTATATCGGGGGACAGACTCTATCCAGTGGCATTCAGTACTTC. Drawing the rest from reference TRBV18 and TRBJ2-4, the complete variable domain is NAGVMQNPRHLVRRRGQEARLRCSPMKGHSHVYWYRQLPEEGLKFMVYLQKENIIDESGMPKERFSAEFPKEGPSILRIQQVVRGDSAAYFCASSPDFYIGGQTLSSGIQYFGAGTRLSVL.

The chain couples TRBV7-9 to TRBJ2-5; TRBD2 aligns across 8 bases. This CDR3 contains 16 residues. Trimming removed 3 bases from V and 5 bases from J; junction bases left unmatched: 11. The V gene's germline CDR1 is SEHNR and CDR2 FQNEAQ (reference sequence). CDR3 bases: TGTGCCAGCAGCTTCAACCCGGGACTAGGCCCCGAGACCCAGTACTTC. It yields the protein CASSFNPGLGPETQYF.

The gene calls are TRBV11-2 and TRBJ1-1; D remains ambiguous. This CDR3 region has 14 residues. V was clipped by 1 base and J by 5 bases, with 11 bases between them. CDR1 SGHAT and CDR2 FQNNGV come from the germline V gene. The CDR3 sequence is CASSLVHQSTEAFF. The CDR3 nucleotides read TGTGCCAGCAGCTTAGTTCACCAGTCGACTGAAGCTTTCTTT.

This sequence joins TRBV5-1 and TRBJ1-1; no reliable D call. This CDR3 comprises 13 residues. The ends were cut back, 4 bases at V and 2 bases at J, with 9 bases in the middle. The germline CDR1 and CDR2 sequences are SGHRS and YFSETQ. CDR3 coding DNA: TGCGCCAGCAGCCAACACGAAAACACTGAAGCTTTCTTT. It encodes CASSQHENTEAFF.

CDR3 coding DNA: TGTGCCAGCAGCGTTTTCCTCTCTGGGGCCAACGTCCTGACTTTC. Its protein product is CASSVFLSGANVLTF. The V and J genes are TRBV7-3 and TRBJ2-6; the D is unclear. The V end lost 5 bases, the J end lost 0 bases, and 8 bases lay between the germline ends. CDR3 length equals 15 residues. Germline V CDR1 and CDR2: SGHTA, FQGTGA.

V and J are TRBV18 and TRBJ2-7; TRBD2 might be the D (6 bases). The germline V and J ends were trimmed by 5 bases and 4 bases, with 18 bases remaining between them. This CDR3 region has 15 residues. Germline-derived CDR1 and CDR2 are KGHSH and LQKENI. CDR3 DNA sequence: TGTGCCAGCTCATCCTCGCGGGATGGGACTTACGAGCAGTACTTC. Encoded protein: CASSSSRDGTYEQYF.

V and J are TRBV18 and TRBJ1-2; D perhaps matches TRBD1 (6 bases). This CDR3 region has 12 residues. Deletions cut 0 bases from V and 10 bases from J, with 9 bases between. CDR1 and CDR2 (germline): KGHSH, LQKENI. The CDR3 bases are TGTGCCAGCTCACCACCGGCGGGGGCCTACACCTTC. Translation: CASSPPAGAYTF.

The chain carries TRBV7-2 and TRBJ1-2; D might be TRBD1 (6 bases). Per germline, CDR1 SGHTA and CDR2 FQGNSA. Trimming removed 5 bases at V and 5 bases at J, with 12 bases between. The CDR3 covers 13 residues. The CDR3 here is CASSQGQFYGYTF. The CDR3, as DNA: TGTGCCAGCAGCCAGGGGCAGTTTTATGGCTACACCTTC.

The chain uses TRBV4-1 and TRBJ2-1, with 7 bases matching TRBD2. The CDR3 is 17 residues long. Germline V lookup: CDR1 MGHRA, CDR2 YSYEKL. The junction had 13 bases not matched to a gene; V was cut back by 0 bases and J by 8 bases. In nucleotides, the CDR3 is TGCGCCAGCAGCCAAGATCCCCCCAGCGGGAATGTAGATGAGCAGTTCTTC. Its translation: CASSQDPPSGNVDEQFF.

The chain is built from TRBV5-1 and TRBJ2-7, with 9 bases that match TRBD1. Per the germline V gene, CDR1 is SGHRS and CDR2 is YFSETQ. The CDR3 covers 15 residues. V lost 0 bases to trimming and J lost 2 bases; unmatched junction nucleotides: 3. CDR3 sequence reads: CASSLGGTGPYEQYF. The CDR3 DNA is TGCGCCAGCAGCTTGGGAGGGACAGGGCCCTACGAGCAGTACTTC.

The CDR3 is CAWSLDSRNEQFF. CDR3 nucleotide sequence: TGTGCCTGGAGTCTGGACAGTAGGAATGAGCAGTTCTTC. The rearrangement joins TRBV30 to TRBJ2-1; D is perhaps TRBD1 (6 bases). V gave up 2 bases and J gave up 7 bases, with 12 bases separating them. The CDR3 has 13 residues. Germline values: CDR1 GTSNPN, CDR2 SVGIG (reference sequence).

The chain employs TRBV19 and TRBJ2-3; 12 bases align to TRBD2. Germline V gives CDR1 LNHDA, CDR2 SQIVND (reference sequence). This CDR3 has 18 residues. The ends lost 5 bases at V and 1 base at J; junction bases unmatched: 10. The CDR3 DNA reads TGTGCCAGTAGTCCGCTAGCGGGAGGGGGTCTGGGCACAGATACGCAGTATTTT. Protein sequence: CASSPLAGGGLGTDTQYF.

V is TRBV10-1 and J is TRBJ2-1, with D tentatively TRBD2 (5 bases). CDR3 length: 15 amino acids. CDR1 WNHNN and CDR2 SYGVQD come from the germline V gene (reference sequence). Trimming shortened V by 2 bases and J by 5 bases, and 13 bases separated the two germline ends. The CDR3, as DNA: TGCGCCAGCAGTGAGGGCCTAGCAGCTAACAATGAGCAGTTCTTC. Its translation: CASSEGLAANNEQFF.

This chain uses TRBV5-8 with TRBJ1-1; a possible D gene is TRBD1 (5 bases). The CDR3 covers 15 residues. Trimming cost V 4 bases and J 0 bases, with 13 bases left between them. Germline CDR1 is SGHTS and CDR2 is YDEGEE. DNA for the CDR3: TGTGCCAGCAGCACAGGACGGAGAGTGAACACTGAAGCTTTCTTT. Protein: CASSTGRRVNTEAFF.

The genes are TRBV20-1 and TRBJ1-1; 9 bases agree with TRBD1. The V gene end was trimmed by 3 bases and the J gene end by 6 bases; junction bases not matched to a gene: 14. CDR1 is DFQATT and CDR2 is SNEGSKA in the germline V gene (reference sequence). There are 16 residues in the CDR3. CDR3 loop: CSASSGTGFLYPEAFF. The CDR3 DNA reads as TGCAGTGCTAGTTCCGGGACAGGGTTTCTTTACCCTGAAGCTTTCTTT.

The V gene is TRBV2, the J gene TRBJ2-7, with D hard to call. The CDR3 sequence is 14 residues long. V was clipped by 2 bases and J by 4 bases, with 12 bases between them. Germline values: CDR1 SNHLY, CDR2 FYNNEI. CDR3 sequence: CASSELISDYEQYF. In DNA, the CDR3 is TGTGCCAGCAGTGAATTGATTTCAGATTACGAGCAGTACTTC.